Described below is a single T cell receptor beta chain sequence and its context. Its antigen remains unidentified. Germline assignment: CDR1 KGHSH and CDR2 LQKENI. J lost 4 bases, V lost 2 bases, and 4 bases had no gene match. This CDR3 is 15 amino acids long. The data stem from a study of CD8 T cells in ankylosing spondylitis. Regarding the study as a whole: Reportedly, significant enrichment of disease-linked clones occurred in matched ankylosing spondylitis synovial fluid. A TCR beta motif made of eight highly homologous variants seemed typical of ankylosing spondylitis blood. A subset of motif variants has previously been described in the synovial fluid and blood of reactive arthritis.

TCRdb independently ran MiXCR on the 5' RACE reads; one entry per CDR3 protein. The sample consists of 700,000 to 1,000,000 distinct CDR3 sequences, 10% to 15% of them appearing once. The rearrangement joins TRBV18 to TRBJ1-4; 7 nucleotides agree with TRBD1. The sequenced sample consisted of blood, either unsorted or a sorted T cell fraction (not recorded which). The source is a male donor with ankylosing spondylitis. The CDR3 region is CASSPGTAVNEKLFF. CDR3 coding DNA: TGTGCCAGCTCACCAGGGACAGCCGTTAATGAAAAACTGTTTTTT.